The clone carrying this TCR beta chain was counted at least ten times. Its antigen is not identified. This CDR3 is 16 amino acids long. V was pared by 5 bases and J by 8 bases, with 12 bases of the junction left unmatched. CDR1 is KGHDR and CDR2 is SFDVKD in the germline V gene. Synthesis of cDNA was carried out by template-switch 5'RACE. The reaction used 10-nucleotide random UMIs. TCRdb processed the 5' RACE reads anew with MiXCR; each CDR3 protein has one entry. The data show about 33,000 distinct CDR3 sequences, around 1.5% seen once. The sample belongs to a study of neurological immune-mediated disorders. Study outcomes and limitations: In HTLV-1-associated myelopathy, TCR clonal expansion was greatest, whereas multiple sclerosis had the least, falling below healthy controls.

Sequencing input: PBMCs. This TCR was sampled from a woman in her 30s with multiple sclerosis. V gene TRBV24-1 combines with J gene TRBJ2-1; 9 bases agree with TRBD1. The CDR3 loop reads CATSAPTGGALDEQFF. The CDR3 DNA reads TGTGCCACCAGTGCCCCAACAGGGGGCGCCTTGGATGAGCAGTTCTTC.